A selection of T cell receptor beta chains follows, all from one sample in a study of blood T cell repertoires in COVID-19. The protocol was immunoSEQ multiplex PCR, while the TCRdb copy is restricted to in-frame clones and leaves out a portion. This sample carries roughly 250,000 clones, 87% of them seen once, and the ten largest clones take nearly 6.5%. The material sequenced was PBMCs or T cells enriched from blood (not recorded which). The receptor set was obtained from a woman in her twenties or thirties with acute COVID-19. Each CDR3 is given with its conserved first and last residue. A D gene is named only where the DNA matches it firmly. The size entry is marked missing in some rows and otherwise reads once, few, many or a size class.

v_gene,j_gene,abundance,d_gene,len,CDR3aa,CDR3nt
TRBV9,TRBJ2-6,once,NA,16,CASSVGLSSGANVLTF,TGTGCCAGCAGCGTAGGGTTGAGCTCTGGGGCCAACGTCCTGACTTTC
TRBV29-1,TRBJ2-5,NA,NA,13,CSVHATAQETQYF,TGCAGCGTTCATGCGACAGCACAAGAGACCCAGTACTTC
TRBV5-8,TRBJ1-2,NA,NA,15,CASSLRGSGSYGYTF,TGTGCCAGCAGCTTGCGGGGAAGTGGAAGCTATGGCTACACCTTC
TRBV28,TRBJ2-1,NA,NA,15,CASSLGGKGPNEQFF,TGTGCCAGCAGTTTAGGGGGGAAGGGACCAAATGAGCAGTTCTTC
TRBV12-3/TRBV12-4,TRBJ2-1,NA,NA,12,CASSLRGNEQFF,TGTGCCAGCAGTTTAAGGGGAAATGAGCAGTTCTTC
TRBV20-1,TRBJ2-7,NA,TRBD2,15,CSASRLAGRSYEQYF,TGCAGTGCTAGTAGGCTAGCGGGGCGATCCTACGAGCAGTACTTC
TRBV30,TRBJ1-2,few,NA,11,CAWIQSYGYTF,TGTGCCTGGATCCAGTCCTATGGCTACACCTTC
TRBV3-1/TRBV3-2,TRBJ1-1,NA,NA,16,CASSQGYGRLNTEAFF,TGTGCCAGCAGCCAAGGCTACGGTCGTTTGAACACTGAAGCTTTCTTT
TRBV10-1,TRBJ1-1,NA,NA,14,CANAVVDRNTEAFF,TGCGCCAACGCGGTGGTGGACAGGAACACTGAAGCTTTCTTT
TRBV4-1,TRBJ1-4,few,TRBD1,20,CASSLKPGQGGLATNEKLFF,TGCGCCAGCAGCCTGAAGCCCGGACAGGGGGGCCTAGCAACTAATGAAAAACTGTTTTTT
TRBV14,TRBJ1-1,NA,NA,16,CASSLTGSVLGTEAFF,TGTGCCAGCAGTCTTACAGGTTCGGTCCTGGGCACTGAAGCTTTCTTT
TRBV6-5,TRBJ2-5,NA,NA,14,CASSYYGLQETQYF,TGTGCCAGCAGCTATTATGGGCTCCAAGAGACCCAGTACTTC
TRBV27,TRBJ2-1,NA,TRBD2,14,CASSSGTIYNEQFF,TGTGCCAGCAGTAGCGGGACTATCTACAATGAGCAGTTCTTC
TRBV5-6,TRBJ1-5,once,TRBD1,15,CASSFTGALNQPQHF,TGTGCCAGCAGCTTTACAGGGGCACTCAATCAGCCCCAGCATTTT
TRBV12-2,TRBJ2-3,once,NA,17,CASRLVASWRGTDTQYF,TGTGCAAGTCGCTTAGTAGCTTCCTGGCGGGGCACAGATACGCAGTATTTT
TRBV28,TRBJ1-5,NA,NA,15,CASSFRTAGNQPQHF,TGTGCCAGCAGTTTTCGAACCGCAGGAAATCAGCCCCAGCATTTT
TRBV29-1,TRBJ1-5,once,NA,13,CSVGTFSNQPQHF,TGCAGCGTTGGCACTTTTAGCAATCAGCCCCAGCATTTT
TRBV6-5,TRBJ2-7,NA,TRBD2,14,CASSTSGGPYEQYF,TGTGCCAGCAGCACTAGCGGGGGACCCTACGAGCAGTACTTC
TRBV12-5,TRBJ1-5,NA,NA,12,CASARVNQPQHF,TGTGCTAGTGCGCGGGTCAATCAGCCCCAGCATTTT
TRBV7-2,TRBJ2-2,NA,TRBD2,16,CASSSLAGKDTGELFF,TGTGCCAGCAGCTCCTTAGCGGGAAAAGACACCGGGGAGCTGTTTTTT
TRBV18,TRBJ2-5,NA,NA,12,CASSQGGETQYF,TGTGCCAGCTCACAAGGGGGAGAGACCCAGTACTTC
TRBV6-1,TRBJ1-6,few,TRBD1,14,CASSEFRGLSPLHF,TGTGCCAGCAGTGAATTCAGGGGGTTGTCACCCCTCCACTTT
TRBV18,TRBJ2-3,NA,TRBD2,18,CASSPQGVAGASTDTQYF,TGTGCCAGCTCACCACAGGGAGTAGCGGGGGCAAGCACAGATACGCAGTATTTT
TRBV2,TRBJ1-1,once,TRBD1,19,CASSGSGGDGTGRNTEAFF,TGTGCCAGCAGTGGTTCAGGGGGAGACGGGACAGGTCGGAACACTGAAGCTTTCTTT